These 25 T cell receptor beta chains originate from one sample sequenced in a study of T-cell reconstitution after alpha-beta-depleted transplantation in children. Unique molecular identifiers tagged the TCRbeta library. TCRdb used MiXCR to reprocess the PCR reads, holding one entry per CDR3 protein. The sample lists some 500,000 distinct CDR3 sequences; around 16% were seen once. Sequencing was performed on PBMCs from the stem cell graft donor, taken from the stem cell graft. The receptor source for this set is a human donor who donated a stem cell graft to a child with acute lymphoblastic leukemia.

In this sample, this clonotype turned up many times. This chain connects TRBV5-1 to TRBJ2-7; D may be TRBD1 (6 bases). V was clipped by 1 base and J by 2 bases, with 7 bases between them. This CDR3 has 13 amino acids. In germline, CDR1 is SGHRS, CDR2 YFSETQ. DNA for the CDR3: TGCGCCAGCAGCTTGCAGGGGACCTACGAGCAGTACTTC. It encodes CASSLQGTYEQYF.

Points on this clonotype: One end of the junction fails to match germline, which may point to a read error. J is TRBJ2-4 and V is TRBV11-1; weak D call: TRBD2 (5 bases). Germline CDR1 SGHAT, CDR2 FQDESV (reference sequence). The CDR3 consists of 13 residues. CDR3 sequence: CASSFSGRNSQYF. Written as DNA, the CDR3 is TGTGCCAGCAGTTTCAGCGGTAGGAACAGTCAGTACTTC.

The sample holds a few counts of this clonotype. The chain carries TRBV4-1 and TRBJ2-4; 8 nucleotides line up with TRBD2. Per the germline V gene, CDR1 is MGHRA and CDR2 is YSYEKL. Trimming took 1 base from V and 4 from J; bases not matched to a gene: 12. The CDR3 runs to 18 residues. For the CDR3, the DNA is TGCGCCAGCAGCCAAGGTCGTACAGCGGGGGCCGGGAAAAACATTCAGTACTTC. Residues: CASSQGRTAGAGKNIQYF.

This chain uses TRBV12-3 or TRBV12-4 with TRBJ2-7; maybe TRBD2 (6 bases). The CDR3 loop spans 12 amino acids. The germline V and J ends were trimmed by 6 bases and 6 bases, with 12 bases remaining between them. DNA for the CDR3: TGTGCCAGCAGCACTGTGGGACTCGAGCAGTACTTC. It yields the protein CASSTVGLEQYF.

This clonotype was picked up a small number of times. CDR3 nucleotide sequence: TGCAGCGTTGACCCACTATCCGCCGATGGCTACACCTTC. Its translation is CSVDPLSADGYTF. The gene calls are TRBV29-1 and TRBJ1-2; D is ambiguous. The CDR3 has 13 residues. With 3 bases removed from V and 6 bases from J, the gap between germline ends came to 14 bases. The V gene's germline CDR1 is SQVTM and CDR2 ANQGSEA.

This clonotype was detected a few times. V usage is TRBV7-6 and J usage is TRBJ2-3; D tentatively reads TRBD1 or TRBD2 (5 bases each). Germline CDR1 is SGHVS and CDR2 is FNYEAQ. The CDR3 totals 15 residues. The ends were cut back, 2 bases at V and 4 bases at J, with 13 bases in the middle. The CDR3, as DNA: TGTGCCAGCAGCTTATTCGGGACCGGGGCAGATACGCAGTATTTT. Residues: CASSLFGTGADTQYF.

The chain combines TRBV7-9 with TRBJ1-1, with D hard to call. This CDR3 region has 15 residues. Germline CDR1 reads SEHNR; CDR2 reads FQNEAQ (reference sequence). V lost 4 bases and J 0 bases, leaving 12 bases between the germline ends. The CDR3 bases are TGTGCCAGCAGCTCCGGACGGAACATGAACACTGAAGCTTTCTTT. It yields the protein CASSSGRNMNTEAFF.

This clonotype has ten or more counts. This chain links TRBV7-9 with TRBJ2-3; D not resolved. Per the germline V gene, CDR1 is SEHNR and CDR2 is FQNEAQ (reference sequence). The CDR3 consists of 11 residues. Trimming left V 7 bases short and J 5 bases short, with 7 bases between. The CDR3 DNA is TGTGCCAGCACCCTAGGAGATACGCAGTATTTT. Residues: CASTLGDTQYF. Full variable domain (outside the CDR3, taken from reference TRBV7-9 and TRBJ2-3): DTGVSQNPRHKITKRGQNVTFRCDPISEHNRLYWYRQTLGQGPEFLTYFQNEAQLEKSRLLSDRFSAERPKGSFSTLEIQRTEQGDSAMYLCASTLGDTQYFGPGTRLTVL.

CDR3 nucleotide sequence: TGTGCCAGCTCACCTGCCCCGGGCACGAACACTGAAGCTTTCTTT. It codes for CASSPAPGTNTEAFF. The rearrangement uses TRBV18 and TRBJ1-1, with D uncertain. Germline CDR1 and CDR2: KGHSH and LQKENI. The CDR3 is 15 amino acids. V was clipped by 3 bases and J by 1 base, with 12 bases between them.

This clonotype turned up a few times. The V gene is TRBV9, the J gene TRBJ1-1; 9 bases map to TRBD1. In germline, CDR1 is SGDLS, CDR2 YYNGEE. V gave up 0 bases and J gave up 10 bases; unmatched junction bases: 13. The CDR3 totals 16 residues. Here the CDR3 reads CASSVVAGTGMMGAFF. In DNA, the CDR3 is TGTGCCAGCAGCGTAGTGGCCGGGACAGGGATGATGGGAGCTTTCTTT.

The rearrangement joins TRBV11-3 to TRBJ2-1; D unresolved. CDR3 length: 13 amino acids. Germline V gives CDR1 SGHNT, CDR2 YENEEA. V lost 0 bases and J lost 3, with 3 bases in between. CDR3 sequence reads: CASSLDNYNEQFF. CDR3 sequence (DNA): TGTGCCAGCAGCTTAGACAACTACAATGAGCAGTTCTTC.

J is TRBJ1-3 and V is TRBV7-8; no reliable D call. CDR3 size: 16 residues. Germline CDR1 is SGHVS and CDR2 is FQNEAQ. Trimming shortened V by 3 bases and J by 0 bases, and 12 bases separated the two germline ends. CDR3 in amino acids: CASSFATSYSGNTIYF. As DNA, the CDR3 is TGTGCCAGCAGCTTTGCAACCTCCTACTCTGGAAACACCATATATTTT.

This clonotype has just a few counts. This CDR3 reads CSVPGLGYNEQFF. Written as DNA, the CDR3 is TGCAGTGTCCCGGGACTCGGCTACAATGAGCAGTTCTTC. The gene calls are TRBV20-1 and TRBJ2-1; the D gene is possibly TRBD2 (6 bases). The germline V gene has CDR1 DFQATT and CDR2 SNEGSKA (reference sequence). The germline V and J ends were trimmed by 7 bases and 3 bases, with 13 bases remaining between them. The CDR3 is 13 residues long.

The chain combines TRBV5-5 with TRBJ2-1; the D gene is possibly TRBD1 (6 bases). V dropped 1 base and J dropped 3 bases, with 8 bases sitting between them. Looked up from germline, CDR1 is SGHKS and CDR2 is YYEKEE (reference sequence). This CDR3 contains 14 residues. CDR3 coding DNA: TGTGCCAGCAGCTTGACAGGGATCTACAATGAGCAGTTCTTC. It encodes CASSLTGIYNEQFF.

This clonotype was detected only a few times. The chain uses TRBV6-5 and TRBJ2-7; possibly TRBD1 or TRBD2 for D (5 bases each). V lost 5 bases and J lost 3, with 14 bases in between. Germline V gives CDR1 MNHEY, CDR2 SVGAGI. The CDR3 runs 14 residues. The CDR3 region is CASSTRLGGYEQYF. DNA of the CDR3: TGTGCCAGCAGTACCCGCCTTGGGGGCTACGAGCAGTACTTC.

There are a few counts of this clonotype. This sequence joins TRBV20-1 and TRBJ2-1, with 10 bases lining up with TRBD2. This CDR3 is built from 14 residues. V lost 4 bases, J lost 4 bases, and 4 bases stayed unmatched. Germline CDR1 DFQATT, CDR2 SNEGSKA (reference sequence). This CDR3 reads CSATSTSGYNEQFF. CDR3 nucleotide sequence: TGCAGTGCTACGTCGACTAGCGGGTACAATGAGCAGTTCTTC.

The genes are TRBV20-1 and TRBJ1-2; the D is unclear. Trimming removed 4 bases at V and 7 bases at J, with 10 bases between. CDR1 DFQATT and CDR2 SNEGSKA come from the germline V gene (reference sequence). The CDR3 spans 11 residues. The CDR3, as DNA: TGCAGTGCTACGCGCCAGTTTGGCTACACCTTC. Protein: CSATRQFGYTF.

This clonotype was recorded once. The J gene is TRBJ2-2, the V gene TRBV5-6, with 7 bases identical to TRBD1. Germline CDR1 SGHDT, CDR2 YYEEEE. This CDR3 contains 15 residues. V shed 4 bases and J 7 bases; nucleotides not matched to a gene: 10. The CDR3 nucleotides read TGTGCCAGCAGCCACGTAGACAGGGTCGGCGGGGAGCTGTTTTTT. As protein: CASSHVDRVGGELFF.

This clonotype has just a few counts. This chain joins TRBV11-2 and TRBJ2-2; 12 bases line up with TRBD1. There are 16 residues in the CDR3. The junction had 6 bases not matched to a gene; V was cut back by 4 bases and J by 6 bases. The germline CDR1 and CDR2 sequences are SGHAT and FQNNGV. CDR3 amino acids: CASSYGTGGDSGELFF. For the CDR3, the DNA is TGTGCCAGCAGCTACGGGACAGGGGGCGACTCCGGGGAGCTGTTTTTT.

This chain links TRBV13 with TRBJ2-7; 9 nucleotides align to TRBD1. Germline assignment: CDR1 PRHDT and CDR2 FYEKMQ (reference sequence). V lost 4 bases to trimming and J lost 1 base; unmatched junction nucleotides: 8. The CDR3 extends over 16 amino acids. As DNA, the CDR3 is TGTGCCAGCAGCTCGCTGCCGGGACAGGGTTCCTACGAGCAGTACTTC. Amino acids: CASSSLPGQGSYEQYF. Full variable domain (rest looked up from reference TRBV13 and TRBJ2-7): AAGVIQSPRHLIKEKRETATLKCYPIPRHDTVYWYQQGPGQDPQFLISFYEKMQSDKGSIPDRFSAQQFSDYHSELNMSSLELGDSALYFCASSSLPGQGSYEQYFGPGTRLTVT.

CDR3 region: CASTPRGGMSTDTQYF. The DNA of the CDR3 is TGCGCCAGCACCCCGAGAGGGGGAATGAGCACAGATACGCAGTATTTT. The chain couples TRBV4-1 to TRBJ2-3; weak D call: TRBD1 (6 bases). Trimming removed 7 bases at V and 0 bases at J, with 17 bases between. Germline loops: CDR1 MGHRA, CDR2 YSYEKL. This CDR3 comprises 16 residues.

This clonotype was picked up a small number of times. The DNA for the CDR3 is TGCAGTGCTGACTCAGGCACAGATACGCAGTATTTT. It is translated as CSADSGTDTQYF. V gene TRBV20-1 combines with J gene TRBJ2-3; D gene unclear. The CDR3 is 12 amino acids. Deletions cut 5 bases from V and 1 base from J, with 7 bases between. The germline gives CDR1 DFQATT, CDR2 SNEGSKA (reference sequence).

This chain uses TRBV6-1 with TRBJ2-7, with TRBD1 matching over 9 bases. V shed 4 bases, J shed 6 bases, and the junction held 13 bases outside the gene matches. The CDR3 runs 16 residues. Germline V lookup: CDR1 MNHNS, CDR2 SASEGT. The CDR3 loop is CASSGETGQGPSEQYF. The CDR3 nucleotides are TGTGCCAGCAGTGGAGAAACGGGACAGGGACCCTCCGAGCAGTACTTC.

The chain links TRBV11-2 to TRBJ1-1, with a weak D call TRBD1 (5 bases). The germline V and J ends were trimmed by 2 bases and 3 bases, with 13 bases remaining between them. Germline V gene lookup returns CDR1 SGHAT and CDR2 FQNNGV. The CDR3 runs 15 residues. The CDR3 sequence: CASSLRGTKDTEAFF. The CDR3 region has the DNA TGTGCCAGCAGCTTAAGGGGAACTAAGGACACTGAAGCTTTCTTT.

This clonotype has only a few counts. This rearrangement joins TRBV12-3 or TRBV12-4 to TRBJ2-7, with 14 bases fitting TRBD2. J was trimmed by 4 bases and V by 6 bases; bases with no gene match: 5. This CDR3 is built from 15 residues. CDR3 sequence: CASRSGLAGVYEQYF. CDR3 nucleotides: TGTGCCAGCAGGTCGGGACTAGCGGGGGTTTACGAGCAGTACTTC.